The 28 T cell receptor beta chains reported below all come from one sample, sequenced in a study of cytomegalovirus exposure and HLA in healthy donors. The PCR ran on 60 Vbeta and 13 Jbeta primers. Clones were sequenced by immunoSEQ multiplex PCR, and TCRdb holds only the in-frame ones, with some missing. This table has over 35,000 clones, 60% to 75% appearing once. Sequenced: PBMCs. These receptors all come from a man aged 40-49 years in good health and CMV-seronegative.

The CDR3 loop reads CASSQHFMDRGSVWEAFF. The CDR3 nucleotides read TGTGCCAGCAGCCAACACTTCATGGACAGGGGTTCGGTTTGGGAAGCTTTCTTT. The chain employs TRBV14 and TRBJ1-1; TRBD1 matches 9 bases. The CDR3 loop spans 18 amino acids. Germline CDR1 SGHDN, CDR2 FVKESK. V lost 2 bases to trimming and J lost 8 bases; unmatched junction nucleotides: 18.

V usage is TRBV9 and J usage is TRBJ1-2, with TRBD1 identical over 11 bases. There are 15 residues in the CDR3. The germline V gene encodes CDR1 SGDLS and CDR2 YYNGEE. The trim removed 3 bases at V and 4 bases at J, leaving 5 bases unmatched. CDR3 loop: CASSAGQGASYGYTF. In nucleotides, the CDR3 is TGTGCCAGCAGCGCAGGACAGGGGGCGAGCTATGGCTACACCTTC.

The chain links TRBV5-6 to TRBJ2-7, with a possible D match to TRBD2 (5 bases). The CDR3 is 15 amino acids. CDR1 and CDR2 (germline): SGHDT, YYEEEE. V lost 4 bases and J lost 2, with 16 bases in between. The CDR3 sequence: CASSPVTNSPYEQYF. In nucleotides, the CDR3 is TGTGCCAGCAGCCCAGTGACTAACTCCCCCTACGAGCAGTACTTC.

There are a few counts of this clone. This chain links TRBV28 with TRBJ2-3, with D tentatively TRBD2 (6 bases). Germline V gene sequence: CDR1 MDHEN, CDR2 SYDVKM. Deletions cut 2 bases from V and 1 base from J, with 10 bases between. The CDR3 contains 15 residues. The CDR3 bases are TGTGCCAGCAGTTTAATCGGGGGAGGCACAGATACGCAGTATTTT. Translated, it gives CASSLIGGGTDTQYF. Full variable domain (missing parts from reference TRBV28 and TRBJ2-3): DVKVTQSSRYLVKRTGEKVFLECVQDMDHENMFWYRQDPGLGLRLIYFSYDVKMKEKGDIPEGYSVSREKKERFSLILESASTNQTSMYLCASSLIGGGTDTQYFGPGTRLTVL.

This clone came up a few times. The chain links TRBV28 to TRBJ2-7, with D possibly TRBD2 on 7 matching bases. CDR1 is MDHEN and CDR2 is SYDVKM in the germline V gene. Trimming left V 5 bases short and J 2 bases short, with 13 bases between. There are 14 residues in the CDR3. The CDR3 sequence: CASSTGGPAYEQYF. The CDR3 DNA is TGTGCCAGCAGTACCGGGGGGCCCGCCTACGAGCAGTACTTC.

This clone was detected once. The chain is built from TRBV7-8 and TRBJ2-7; D gene uncertain. Trimming stripped 3 bases from V and 3 bases from J, with 6 bases between. Germline assignment: CDR1 SGHVS and CDR2 FQNEAQ. CDR3 size: 12 residues. This CDR3 is CASSLSLYEQYF. CDR3 nucleotide sequence: TGTGCCAGCAGCTTGAGTCTCTACGAGCAGTACTTC.

The V call is TRBV13, the J call TRBJ2-1; TRBD2 matches 8 bases. With 7 bases clipped from V and 10 bases from J, the junction kept 15 bases outside the gene matches. CDR1 and CDR2 from the germline V gene are PRHDT and FYEKMQ (reference sequence). This CDR3 has 15 residues. CDR3: CASTLGTSGGGEQFF. CDR3 in DNA: TGTGCCAGCACCCTTGGGACTAGTGGAGGGGGGGAGCAGTTCTTC.

The chain uses TRBV7-8 and TRBJ2-3; D gene ambiguous. CDR1 and CDR2 from the germline V gene are SGHVS and FQNEAQ. The CDR3 contains 14 residues. V dropped 5 bases and J dropped 1 base, with 10 bases sitting between them. The CDR3 nucleotides read TGTGCCAGCAGCCCCCGCGCGGGCACAGATACGCAGTATTTT. It codes for CASSPRAGTDTQYF.

The chain uses TRBV6-6 and TRBJ1-1; TRBD1 might be the D (5 bases). The length of the CDR3 is 13 residues. Trimming took 6 bases from V and 1 from J, leaving 9 bases between them. Germline CDR1 MNHNY, CDR2 SVGAGI (reference sequence). The CDR3, as DNA: TGTGCCAGCAGCACCACAGGGAACACTGAAGCTTTCTTT. As protein: CASSTTGNTEAFF.

The chain carries TRBV4-1 and TRBJ1-3, with 8 bases aligning to TRBD1. The V gene's germline CDR1 is MGHRA and CDR2 YSYEKL. The ends lost 0 bases at V and 9 bases at J; junction bases unmatched: 7. The CDR3 is 15 amino acids. The CDR3 DNA follows: TGCGCCAGCAGCCAAGAGACAGGGGTTTCGAGCACCATATATTTT. Translation gives CASSQETGVSSTIYF.

In its sample, this clone was seen once. In nucleotides, the CDR3 is TGTGCCAGCAGCAAAGTAAGTGTAGGCGGGGTCTATGGCTACACCTTC. Residues: CASSKVSVGGVYGYTF. The V call is TRBV21-1, the J call TRBJ1-2. TRBV21-1 is listed as a pseudogene. The CDR3 contains 16 residues.

In its sample, this clone was seen once. The chain recombines TRBV6-6 with TRBJ2-7; tentative D call: TRBD1 (6 bases). V lost 5 bases, J lost 0 bases, and 14 bases lay in between. CDR1 MNHNY and CDR2 SVGAGI come from the germline V gene (reference sequence). The CDR3 is 15 residues long. The CDR3 bases are TGTGCCAGCAGTCCCGACAGGCTAAGCTCCTACGAGCAGTACTTC. It codes for CASSPDRLSSYEQYF.

The chain is built from TRBV30 and TRBJ1-3; D is unclear. V lost 4 bases and J 0 bases, leaving 10 bases between the germline ends. Germline V CDR1 and CDR2: GTSNPN, SVGIG (reference sequence). The CDR3 loop spans 14 amino acids. The chain's CDR3 is CAWTGAGSGNTIYF. The CDR3 coding sequence is TGTGCCTGGACCGGTGCAGGCTCTGGAAACACCATATATTTT.

The genes are TRBV7-9 and TRBJ1-2, with a weak D call TRBD1 (5 bases). The CDR3 is made up of 13 amino acids. CDR1 is SEHNR, CDR2 FQNEAQ, per germline (reference sequence). Trimming stripped 2 bases from V and 4 bases from J, with 8 bases between. In DNA, the CDR3 is TGTGCCAGCAGCTTACAGGGCCTCTATGGCTACACCTTC. Translating gives CASSLQGLYGYTF.

The V call is TRBV9, the J call TRBJ2-5; the D gene is possibly TRBD2 (6 bases). CDR3 length: 13 amino acids. Germline V gives CDR1 SGDLS, CDR2 YYNGEE. Trimming removed 7 bases at V and 3 bases at J, with 13 bases between. CDR3 in amino acids: CASRAGGEETQYF. CDR3 DNA sequence: TGTGCCAGCCGGGCCGGGGGTGAAGAGACCCAGTACTTC.

This clone qualifies as medium-sized (0.01 to 0.1%). The V call is TRBV4-1, the J call TRBJ1-1; D is perhaps TRBD1 (6 bases). The CDR3 length is 15 residues. The V gene lost 3 bases and the J gene lost 0 bases, with 11 bases spanning the gap. The germline V gene encodes CDR1 MGHRA and CDR2 YSYEKL. CDR3 DNA sequence: TGCGCCAGCAGCCAGGGTAACAGGGTGAACACTGAAGCTTTCTTT. Its protein product is CASSQGNRVNTEAFF.

The J gene is TRBJ2-7, the V gene TRBV28; 10 bases line up with TRBD1. The CDR3 loop spans 16 amino acids. The junction had 10 bases not matched to a gene; V was cut back by 6 bases and J by 2 bases. CDR1 is MDHEN, CDR2 SYDVKM, per germline. Here the CDR3 DNA reads TGTGCCAGCAGCCCGGCCTCCGGGACAGGGGCCTACGAGCAGTACTTC. Translation: CASSPASGTGAYEQYF.

V and J are TRBV28 and TRBJ1-2, with D maybe TRBD1 (6 bases). Trimming took 3 bases from V and 1 from J, leaving 6 bases between them. Per the germline V gene, CDR1 is MDHEN and CDR2 is SYDVKM. The CDR3 runs to 13 residues. DNA for the CDR3: TGTGCCAGCAGTTTGGACAGTAACTATGGCTACACCTTC. Translated: CASSLDSNYGYTF.

The V and J genes are TRBV7-8 and TRBJ2-5; tentative D call: TRBD2 (7 bases). The CDR3 length is 14 residues. The germline CDR1 and CDR2 sequences are SGHVS and FQNEAQ. Deletions cut 11 bases from V and 5 bases from J, with 21 bases between. The CDR3 loop is CASTQRGGVETQYF. The CDR3 DNA reads as TGTGCCTCCACTCAAAGGGGGGGCGTCGAGACCCAGTACTTC.

The chain links TRBV4-3 to TRBJ1-2; weak D call: TRBD1 (5 bases). The CDR3 runs to 15 residues. Trimming removed 0 bases at V and 1 base at J, with 9 bases between. Per the germline V gene, CDR1 is LGHNA and CDR2 is YSLEER. Written as DNA, the CDR3 is TGCGCCAGCAGCCAAGAGGTGACAGATAACTATGGCTACACCTTC. Translating it yields CASSQEVTDNYGYTF.

The chain combines TRBV19 with TRBJ1-5; 7 bases line up with TRBD1. Trimming at V came to 4 bases and at J to 3 bases, leaving 3 bases not matched to a gene. Germline V gene sequence: CDR1 LNHDA, CDR2 SQIVND (reference sequence). This CDR3 comprises 14 residues. CDR3 DNA: TGTGCCAGTAGTACCGGGACAGACAATCAGCCCCAGCATTTT. Its protein product is CASSTGTDNQPQHF. The variable domain in full, completed from reference TRBV19 and TRBJ1-5, reads DGGITQSPKYLFRKEGQNVTLSCEQNLNHDAMYWYRQDPGQGLRLIYYSQIVNDFQKGDIAEGYSVSREKKESFPLTVTSAQKNPTAFYLCASSTGTDNQPQHFGDGTRLSIL.

This rearrangement joins TRBV4-1 to TRBJ1-1; D unresolved. The CDR3 extends over 14 amino acids. The germline CDR1 and CDR2 sequences are MGHRA and YSYEKL. Trimming pared 1 base from V and 3 bases from J, leaving 9 bases between. This CDR3 reads CASSQGLSDTEAFF. The CDR3 DNA follows: TGCGCCAGCAGCCAAGGACTTTCGGACACTGAAGCTTTCTTT.

The chain recombines TRBV5-1 with TRBJ1-1, with 8 positions matching TRBD1. From germline, CDR1 is SGHRS and CDR2 YFSETQ. Unmatched junction bases numbered 1, after V lost 3 bases and J lost 3 bases. The CDR3 runs 13 residues. For the CDR3, the DNA is TGCGCCAGCAGCTCACAGGGGGACACTGAAGCTTTCTTT. The encoded protein is CASSSQGDTEAFF.

The V and J genes are TRBV15 and TRBJ1-5; TRBD1 might be the D (5 bases). V was pared by 0 bases and J by 3 bases, with 18 bases between. This CDR3 contains 18 residues. Germline V gives CDR1 LNHNV, CDR2 YYDKDF (reference sequence). CDR3 nucleotides: TGTGCCACCAGCAGAGATTTGGTCACAGGCAGCGTCAATCAGCCCCAGCATTTT. Translation gives CATSRDLVTGSVNQPQHF.

J is TRBJ1-4 and V is TRBV4-3, with D possibly TRBD1 on 5 matching bases. The CDR3 is 15 residues long. From germline, CDR1 is LGHNA and CDR2 YSLEER. Trimming cost V 3 bases and J 5 bases, with 13 bases left between them. Here the CDR3 DNA reads TGCGCCAGCAGCCACGTGCAACAGGCAAATGAAAAACTGTTTTTT. This gives the protein CASSHVQQANEKLFF.

This clone was counted a few times. The chain couples TRBV30 to TRBJ2-7, with 8 positions matching TRBD1. CDR1 and CDR2 (germline): GTSNPN, SVGIG (reference sequence). There are 16 residues in the CDR3. J lost 0 bases, V lost 0 bases, and 7 bases had no gene match. The CDR3 protein is CAWSVRTGSVSYEQYF. The CDR3 bases are TGTGCCTGGAGTGTACGGACAGGGTCGGTCTCCTACGAGCAGTACTTC.

The rearrangement links TRBV29-1 to TRBJ1-2; TRBD1 might be the D (6 bases). The CDR3 covers 13 residues. Trimming removed 3 bases at V and 4 bases at J, with 12 bases between. Germline V lookup: CDR1 SQVTM, CDR2 ANQGSEA. CDR3 DNA: TGCAGCGTTGAGTTGGGACACACCTATGGCTACACCTTC. Translated: CSVELGHTYGYTF.

The chain carries TRBV28 and TRBJ1-5; 7 nucleotides align to TRBD1. Germline V gene lookup returns CDR1 MDHEN and CDR2 SYDVKM. V dropped 5 bases and J dropped 1; count of bases not matched to a gene: 8. The CDR3 has 16 residues. The CDR3 DNA follows: TGTGCCAGCAGTATTAGACAGGGATGGAGCAATCAGCCCCAGCATTTT. Protein: CASSIRQGWSNQPQHF.